This entry concerns a single T cell receptor beta chain. This specimen belongs to a study of blood T cell repertoires in COVID-19. TCRdb keeps only in-frame clones here, not all; method: immunoSEQ multiplex PCR. The table lists roughly 200,000 clones, roughly nine tenths of them singletons, with roughly 2.7% in the top ten. The CDR3 contains 16 residues. Germline V gene lookup returns CDR1 SGHTA and CDR2 FQGNSA. J was trimmed by 4 bases and V by 2 bases; bases with no gene match: 8. The chain recombines TRBV7-2 with TRBJ1-2; 9 nucleotides align to TRBD1. Sequencing was performed on PBMCs or T cells enriched from blood (not recorded which). The TCR originated in a woman aged 25 to 45 who had recovered from COVID-19. The CDR3 region is CASSLFTGTGSYGYTF. CDR3 bases: TGTGCCAGCAGCTTATTTACCGGGACAGGGAGCTATGGCTACACCTTC.